The 32 T cell receptor beta chains below were found in one sample sequenced in a study of patients and donors after allogeneic stem cell transplantation. Using its own MiXCR run on the RT-PCR reads, TCRdb lists one record per CDR3 protein. The sample yields approximately 160,000 distinct CDR3 sequences, roughly 30% seen once. The material sequenced was blood, either unsorted or a sorted T cell fraction (not recorded which). These receptors were taken from a human donor who was either an allogeneic HSCT recipient or a stem cell or donor lymphocyte infusion donor (not recorded which). It is not recorded whose cells these are; they may come from a transplant donor.

The J gene is TRBJ2-3, the V gene TRBV5-1; 7 bases are shared with TRBD1. Germline V gene sequence: CDR1 SGHRS, CDR2 YFSETQ. Trimming cost V 4 bases and J 0 bases; bases outside gene matches: 5. The CDR3 has 15 amino acids. Written as DNA, the CDR3 is TGCGCCAGCAGCAAGGGACAGCTCAGCACAGATACGCAGTATTTT. The encoded protein is CASSKGQLSTDTQYF.

This clonotype was counted a few times. The rearrangement links TRBV9 to TRBJ2-5, with D possibly TRBD2 on 6 matching bases. Germline values: CDR1 SGDLS, CDR2 YYNGEE. CDR3 size: 14 residues. Trimming removed 0 bases at V and 4 bases at J, with 10 bases between. The CDR3 loop reads CASSVDGSGETQYF. The CDR3 nucleotides read TGTGCCAGCAGCGTAGACGGGAGTGGAGAGACCCAGTACTTC.

To note about this clonotype: At one end the junction does not follow the germline gene, possibly because of a read error. The V gene is TRBV6-1, the J gene TRBJ2-5, with 8 bases identical to TRBD2. This CDR3 is 14 amino acids long. Germline CDR1 MNHNS, CDR2 SASEGT. In DNA form, the CDR3 reads TGTGCCAGCAGTGAAGCCGGGAGGGCAGAGCCCCAGTACTTC. It encodes CASSEAGRAEPQYF.

The chain recombines TRBV12-3 or TRBV12-4 with TRBJ2-2; D uncertain. The CDR3 totals 14 residues. The V end was cut by 2 bases, the J end by 0 bases, with 4 bases between. For the CDR3, the DNA is TGTGCCAGCAGTTTAAGTTCGAACACCGGGGAGCTGTTTTTT. As protein: CASSLSSNTGELFF.

The V and J genes are TRBV28 and TRBJ2-3, with 9 positions matching TRBD2. This CDR3 is built from 15 residues. V lost 7 bases to trimming and J lost 2 bases; unmatched junction nucleotides: 7. Germline lookup yields CDR1 MDHEN and CDR2 SYDVKM. The CDR3 protein is CASTLLAGYTDTQYF. Written as DNA, the CDR3 is TGTGCCAGCACCTTACTAGCGGGCTACACAGATACGCAGTATTTT. Variable domain in full (rest from reference TRBV28 and TRBJ2-3): DVKVTQSSRYLVKRTGEKVFLECVQDMDHENMFWYRQDPGLGLRLIYFSYDVKMKEKGDIPEGYSVSREKKERFSLILESASTNQTSMYLCASTLLAGYTDTQYFGPGTRLTVL.

The V gene is TRBV7-2, the J gene TRBJ2-5; no clear D. V was shortened by 2 bases and J by 1 base, with 8 bases between the two germline ends. The CDR3 runs 14 residues. From germline, CDR1 is SGHTA and CDR2 FQGNSA. As DNA, the CDR3 is TGTGCCAGCAGCTTAATTTGGCTCCAAGAGACCCAGTACTTC. Its protein is CASSLIWLQETQYF.

This clonotype was counted a few times. V usage is TRBV7-2 and J usage is TRBJ1-1; D perhaps matches TRBD1 (5 bases). Trimming left V 5 bases short and J 4 bases short, with 11 bases between. This CDR3 contains 13 residues. Germline lookup yields CDR1 SGHTA and CDR2 FQGNSA. The CDR3 DNA follows: TGTGCCAGCAGCCTGACAAGGGGCACTGAAGCTTTCTTT. Its translation: CASSLTRGTEAFF.

The chain is built from TRBV6-2 or TRBV6-3 and TRBJ2-3; no clear D gene. The CDR3 has 15 amino acids. Germline CDR1 is MNHEY and CDR2 is SVGEGT. V was clipped by 0 bases and J by 2 bases, with 9 bases between them. The CDR3 sequence is CASSYSRRFTDTQYF. The CDR3 bases are TGTGCCAGCAGTTACTCGAGACGCTTCACAGATACGCAGTATTTT.

This clonotype was observed a handful of times. The chain employs TRBV6-2 or TRBV6-3 and TRBJ2-6; no reliable D call. The CDR3 extends over 14 amino acids. CDR1 and CDR2 (germline): MNHEY, SVGEGT. The ends were cut back, 4 bases at V and 3 bases at J, with 7 bases in the middle. The CDR3 loop reads CASSSSDGANVLTF. The DNA for the CDR3 is TGTGCCAGCAGTTCGTCAGATGGGGCCAACGTCCTGACTTTC.

The count of this clonotype is one. The gene calls are TRBV5-6 and TRBJ2-1; TRBD1 matches 7 bases. Per germline, CDR1 SGHDT and CDR2 YYEEEE. The CDR3 sequence is 13 residues long. With V trimmed by 2 bases and J by 8 bases, 4 bases remained unmatched. DNA for the CDR3: TGTGCCAGCAGCTTAGGACAGGTCTATGAGCAGTTCTTC. It translates to CASSLGQVYEQFF.

V gene TRBV4-2 combines with J gene TRBJ2-7, with D tentatively TRBD1 (5 bases). The CDR3 is 13 residues long. V lost 0 bases and J lost 2, with 5 bases in between. Germline V lookup: CDR1 LGHNA, CDR2 YNFKEQ. The CDR3 DNA reads TGTGCCAGCAGCCAAGAGGGGCCCTACGAGCAGTACTTC. Its translation: CASSQEGPYEQYF.

The V and J genes are TRBV12-3 or TRBV12-4 and TRBJ2-3, with 8 positions matching TRBD2. Germline trimming cut 3 bases from V and 4 bases from J; bases unmatched to any gene: 12. CDR3 size: 17 residues. CDR3 in DNA: TGTGCCAGCAGTTTGGATGTAGCGGGAAAAGCCCCAGATACGCAGTATTTT. It codes for CASSLDVAGKAPDTQYF.

The chain couples TRBV2 to TRBJ2-1, with D unresolved. Germline CDR1 is SNHLY and CDR2 is FYNNEI. V was cut by 6 bases and J by 9 bases, with 12 bases left in between. CDR3 length: 12 amino acids. CDR3 bases: TGTGCCAGCAGGATTGGGTCGTTTGAGCAGTTCTTC. Its protein is CASRIGSFEQFF. Combining the CDR3 with reference TRBV2 and TRBJ2-1 gives the whole variable domain EPEVTQTPSHQVTQMGQEVILRCVPISNHLYFYWYRQILGQKVEFLVSFYNNEISEKSEIFDDQFSVERPDGSNFTLKIRSTKLEDSAMYFCASRIGSFEQFFGPGTRLTVL.

This clonotype was recorded many times. The chain has TRBV4-2 and TRBJ1-1; 7 nucleotides align to TRBD1. This CDR3 has 14 residues. V shed 3 bases, J shed 3 bases, and the junction held 4 bases outside the gene matches. The V gene's germline CDR1 is LGHNA and CDR2 YNFKEQ. DNA of the CDR3: TGTGCCAGCAGCCAGCCGACAGGGTACACTGAAGCTTTCTTT. Amino acids: CASSQPTGYTEAFF.

This sequence joins TRBV7-9 and TRBJ1-3; unclear D gene. This CDR3 spans 15 amino acids. Germline CDR1 SEHNR, CDR2 FQNEAQ (reference sequence). The ends were cut back, 2 bases at V and 0 bases at J, with 8 bases in the middle. CDR3 loop: CASSLMGSSGNTIYF. The CDR3 DNA follows: TGTGCCAGCAGCTTAATGGGTAGCTCTGGAAACACCATATATTTT. Full variable domain (remainder filled in from reference TRBV7-9 and TRBJ1-3): DTGVSQNPRHKITKRGQNVTFRCDPISEHNRLYWYRQTLGQGPEFLTYFQNEAQLEKSRLLSDRFSAERPKGSFSTLEIQRTEQGDSAMYLCASSLMGSSGNTIYFGEGSWLTVV.

This clonotype was counted only a few times. The gene calls are TRBV4-3 and TRBJ1-1; D is unclear. CDR1 is LGHNA, CDR2 YSLEER, per germline. The CDR3 has 15 amino acids. V lost 3 bases and J lost 0, with 11 bases in between. The CDR3, as DNA: TGCGCCAGCAGCCAGGGCAGATTTATGAACACTGAAGCTTTCTTT. As protein: CASSQGRFMNTEAFF.

V and J are TRBV19 and TRBJ2-1, with D perhaps TRBD1 (6 bases). This CDR3 is built from 13 residues. The germline V gene has CDR1 LNHDA and CDR2 SQIVND (reference sequence). V lost 5 bases, J lost 11 bases, and 16 bases lay in between. CDR3 sequence (DNA): TGTGCCAGTAGTGTCAACAGGGCCGATAAGCAGTTCTTC. Amino acids: CASSVNRADKQFF.

This clonotype showed up just a few times. The chain uses TRBV14 and TRBJ1-2; tentative D call: TRBD1 (5 bases). CDR1 and CDR2 (germline): SGHDN, FVKESK. CDR3 length: 16 amino acids. Trimming removed 0 bases at V and 3 bases at J, with 14 bases between. CDR3 nucleotides: TGTGCCAGCAGCCAAGAATATCAGGGCCCGGACTATGGCTACACCTTC. This encodes CASSQEYQGPDYGYTF. The full variable domain, in which reference TRBV14 and TRBJ1-2 provide the parts outside the CDR3, is EAGVTQFPSHSVIEKGQTVTLRCDPISGHDNLYWYRRVMGKEIKFLLHFVKESKQDESGMPNNRFLAERTGGTYSTLKVQPAELEDSGVYFCASSQEYQGPDYGYTFGSGTRLTVV.

V usage is TRBV25-1 and J usage is TRBJ2-1; D is unresolved. The V end lost 3 bases, the J end lost 4 bases, and 10 bases lay between the germline ends. This CDR3 has 14 residues. Germline V gene data show CDR1 as MGHDK and CDR2 as SYGVNS. CDR3 coding DNA: TGTGCCAGCAGTGACCTTTACCTATACAATGAGCAGTTCTTC. Translated, it gives CASSDLYLYNEQFF. The full variable domain, its missing parts supplied by reference TRBV25-1 and TRBJ2-1, is EADIYQTPRYLVIGTGKKITLECSQTMGHDKMYWYQQDPGMELHLIHYSYGVNSTEKGDLSSESTVSRIRTEHFPLTLESARPSHTSQYLCASSDLYLYNEQFFGPGTRLTVL.

This clonotype was picked up a small number of times. The gene calls are TRBV18 and TRBJ2-5; no clear D. Trimming removed 2 bases at V and 4 bases at J, with 11 bases between. Germline CDR1 KGHSH, CDR2 LQKENI. The CDR3 totals 14 residues. The CDR3 reads CASSPLGRGETQYF. CDR3 bases: TGTGCCAGCTCACCATTGGGAAGAGGAGAGACCCAGTACTTC.

This chain connects TRBV9 to TRBJ1-3, with D unresolved. V lost 3 bases and J lost 1, with 2 bases in between. Germline V CDR1 and CDR2: SGDLS, YYNGEE. The CDR3 covers 12 residues. In DNA, the CDR3 is TGTGCCAGCAGCGAGTCTGGAAACACCATATATTTT. Its translation: CASSESGNTIYF. The full variable domain, rest sourced from reference TRBV9 and TRBJ1-3, is DSGVTQTPKHLITATGQRVTLRCSPRSGDLSVYWYQQSLDQGLQFLIQYYNGEERAKGNILERFSAQQFPDLHSELNLSSLELGDSALYFCASSESGNTIYFGEGSWLTVV.

V is TRBV10-3 and J is TRBJ2-1; D is possibly TRBD2 (6 bases). V lost 10 bases to trimming and J lost 5 bases, with 12 bases between them. Germline CDR1 and CDR2: ENHRY and SYGVKD. This CDR3 is 12 amino acids long. The CDR3 DNA reads as TGTGCCACGAGCCGGGAGAACAATGAGCAGTTCTTC. Its protein is CATSRENNEQFF.

V gene TRBV3-1 combines with J gene TRBJ2-7; D is perhaps TRBD2 (6 bases). V was pared by 5 bases and J by 6 bases, with 14 bases between. The germline gives CDR1 LGHDT, CDR2 YNNKEL (reference sequence). CDR3 length equals 13 residues. CDR3 protein: CASSVMEGSEQYF. The CDR3 nucleotides are TGTGCCAGCAGCGTCATGGAGGGGTCCGAGCAGTACTTC.

V is TRBV4-3 and J is TRBJ2-7; D is ambiguous. Trimming shortened V by 1 base and J by 1 base, and 8 bases separated the two germline ends. Germline CDR1 and CDR2: LGHNA and YSLEER. The CDR3 contains 14 residues. The chain's CDR3 is CASSQGYTSYEQYF. The CDR3 nucleotides read TGCGCCAGCAGCCAAGGCTACACGTCCTACGAGCAGTACTTC.

The CDR3 sequence is CASSQERVPAGELFF. CDR3 DNA sequence: TGTGCCAGCAGCCAAGAGAGGGTACCGGCCGGGGAGCTGTTTTTT. This chain links TRBV4-2 with TRBJ2-2, with D tentatively TRBD2 (5 bases). The V and J ends lost 0 bases and 6 bases respectively, with 11 bases between them. Germline CDR1 LGHNA, CDR2 YNFKEQ. CDR3 length equals 15 residues.

This clonotype was seen a handful of times. V is TRBV20-1 and J is TRBJ2-7, with no clear D. The CDR3 spans 12 residues. The V end lost 2 bases, the J end lost 3 bases, and 8 bases lay between the germline ends. Germline CDR1 and CDR2: DFQATT and SNEGSKA (reference sequence). In DNA form, the CDR3 reads TGCAGTGCTAGACTGGACGTCTACGAGCAGTACTTC. Amino acid sequence: CSARLDVYEQYF.

This clonotype was seen only a few times. The V gene is TRBV6-2 or TRBV6-3, the J gene TRBJ2-3, with unresolved D. The CDR3 covers 14 residues. Germline loops: CDR1 MNHEY, CDR2 SVGEGT. V was clipped by 6 bases and J by 1 base, with 11 bases between them. The CDR3 protein is CASRKLGRTDTQYF. In DNA form, the CDR3 reads TGTGCCAGCAGGAAGTTAGGACGCACAGATACGCAGTATTTT.

The chain combines TRBV30 with TRBJ1-4; 8 bases are a match to TRBD1. Germline V gene data show CDR1 as GTSNPN and CDR2 as SVGIG (reference sequence). The trim removed 5 bases at V and 8 bases at J, leaving 7 bases unmatched. This CDR3 has 13 residues. The CDR3 DNA reads as TGTGCCTGGGCCAGGGGGCTAGACGAAAAACTGTTTTTT. Translating gives CAWARGLDEKLFF.

The gene calls are TRBV19 and TRBJ1-6; possible D gene TRBD1, 5 bases. The V gene's germline CDR1 is LNHDA and CDR2 SQIVND (reference sequence). Trimming took off 3 bases at V and 7 bases at J, with 10 bases between the two ends. CDR3 length: 14 residues. CDR3 loop: CASSITSGNSPLHF. The CDR3 DNA is TGTGCCAGTAGTATTACGTCAGGGAATTCACCCCTCCACTTT.

The V and J genes are TRBV10-3 and TRBJ2-7; possibly TRBD1 for D (5 bases). V lost 10 bases and J lost 2, with 12 bases in between. CDR3 length: 12 amino acids. CDR1 and CDR2 (germline): ENHRY, SYGVKD. This CDR3 reads CATRQRAYEQYF. CDR3 coding DNA: TGTGCCACACGACAGCGTGCCTACGAGCAGTACTTC.

Many counts were recorded for this clonotype. This rearrangement joins TRBV3-1 to TRBJ1-5, with unresolved D. Trimming removed 1 base at V and 7 bases at J, with 8 bases between. The CDR3 length is 13 residues. CDR1 is LGHDT and CDR2 is YNNKEL in the germline V gene (reference sequence). The CDR3 loop is CASSQGAWQPQHF. In nucleotides, the CDR3 is TGTGCCAGCAGCCAAGGCGCTTGGCAGCCCCAGCATTTT.

The chain is built from TRBV11-3 and TRBJ2-1, with 11 positions matching TRBD2. The V gene's germline CDR1 is SGHNT and CDR2 YENEEA. V lost 1 base, J lost 5 bases, and 7 bases stayed unmatched. The CDR3 is 17 amino acids. The CDR3 DNA is TGTGCCAGCAGCTTAGGGTTGACTAGCGGGATAAACAATGAGCAGTTCTTC. Translation: CASSLGLTSGINNEQFF.